The TCR beta chain described here comes from a study of blood T cell repertoires in COVID-19. For the study at large: Collection of acute and convalescent COVID-19 samples took place in the United States, Italy and Spain. T cells, B-cell-depleted T cells, or PBMCs supplied cDNA or gDNA.

This CDR3 has 15 amino acids. V was trimmed by 3 bases and J by 0 bases, leaving 8 bases between them. Germline V gene data show CDR1 as MNHEY and CDR2 as SVGAGI. Per the study methods: From reference gene primer amplification, estimates of nucleated cell counts were derived. This table comes from immunoSEQ multiplex PCR, and its TCRdb copy is limited to in-frame clones, with some not included. The DNA was the basis for D and trimming; V, J and clone size are from that table. Of 250,000 to 300,000 clones listed, roughly 90% were seen once; the top ten hold roughly 2%. Sequenced input: peripheral blood. The gene calls are TRBV6-5 and TRBJ1-4; no reliable D call. The sequence was obtained from a man aged 30 to 45 with active or convalescent COVID-19. The CDR3 reads CASSYGDATNEKLFF. The CDR3, as DNA: TGTGCCAGCAGTTATGGAGACGCAACTAATGAAAAACTGTTTTTT.